This entry is about one T cell receptor beta chain. The antigen remains undetermined. These data originate in a study of OX40 agonist ivuxolimab in advanced cancers. Study in general: Patients enrolled in dose escalation were diagnosed with hepatocellular carcinoma, melanoma, renal cell or head and neck cancer. Study outcomes and limitations: Low clonal expansion, among the lowest seen, marked partial responders at 0.1-3.0 mg/kg.

Clones were sequenced by immunoSEQ multiplex PCR, and TCRdb holds only the in-frame ones, with some missing. The sample holds 60,000 to 75,000 clones, roughly 89% seen once. With autoimmune disease history or systemic immunosuppression, patients were excluded. Germline V gene sequence: CDR1 MNHEY, CDR2 SMNVEV (reference sequence). CDR3 length equals 14 residues. Trimming took off 3 bases at V and 5 bases at J, with 10 bases between the two ends. The V gene is TRBV27, the J gene TRBJ2-2; D remains unclear. Specimen: CD4+ or CD8+ T cells sorted from blood, collected in a trial of the OX40 agonist ivuxolimab. This clonotype was obtained from an adult with an advanced solid tumor such as melanoma, head and neck, liver or kidney cancer. CDR3 DNA sequence: TGTGCCAGCAGTTTGGCGCTGGGGACCGGGGAGCTGTTTTTT. It is translated as CASSLALGTGELFF.